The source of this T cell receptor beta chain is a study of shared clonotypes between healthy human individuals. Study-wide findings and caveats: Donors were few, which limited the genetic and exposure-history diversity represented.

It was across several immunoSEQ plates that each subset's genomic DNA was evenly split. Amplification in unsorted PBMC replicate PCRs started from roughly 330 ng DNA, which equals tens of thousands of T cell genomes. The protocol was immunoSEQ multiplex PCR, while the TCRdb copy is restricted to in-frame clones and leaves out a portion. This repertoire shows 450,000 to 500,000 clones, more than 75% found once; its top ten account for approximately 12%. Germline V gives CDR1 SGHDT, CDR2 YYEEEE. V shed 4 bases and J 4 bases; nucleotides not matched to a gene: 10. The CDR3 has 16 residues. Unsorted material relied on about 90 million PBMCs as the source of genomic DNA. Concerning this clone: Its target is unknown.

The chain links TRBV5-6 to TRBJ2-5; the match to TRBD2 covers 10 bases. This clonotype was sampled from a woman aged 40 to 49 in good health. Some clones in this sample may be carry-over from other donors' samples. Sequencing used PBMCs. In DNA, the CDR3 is TGTGCCAGCAGCCCCGGACTAGCGGTGCGTGGAGAGACCCAGTACTTC. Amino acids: CASSPGLAVRGETQYF.